The rows below give T cell receptor beta chains drawn from one sample of a study of cytomegalovirus exposure and HLA in healthy donors. The protocol was immunoSEQ multiplex PCR, while the TCRdb copy is restricted to in-frame clones and leaves out a portion. In the table there are 50,000 or so clones, 55% to 85% of which are singletons. The sequenced material came from PBMCs. All receptors derive from a woman in her fifties or sixties in good health and CMV-seronegative. Each CDR3 is given with its conserved first and last residue. D genes are given only for firm matches. Clone size, where shown, is once, few, many, or a class for clones that have expanded.

V gene	CDR3 length	D gene	J gene	clone size	CDR3 protein	CDR3 DNA
TRBV27	14	.	TRBJ1-4	.	CASRQGGTNEKLFF	TGTGCCAGCAGGCAGGGAGGTACTAATGAAAAACTGTTTTTT
TRBV27	14	TRBD2	TRBJ2-3	.	CASTDGGGGDTQYF	TGTGCCAGCACTGACGGGGGGGGAGGAGATACGCAGTATTTT
TRBV18	12	.	TRBJ2-5	.	CASSADSYSSYF	TGTGCCAGCTCAGCGGACAGTTACTCTTCGTACTTC
TRBV5-1	15	.	TRBJ2-7	.	CASSLEGSGIYEQYF	TGCGCCAGCAGCTTGGAGGGTAGCGGAATATACGAGCAGTACTTC
TRBV18	15	.	TRBJ1-1	.	CASSPPGSGVGVAFF	TGTGCCAGCTCACCACCGGGGAGCGGGGTCGGTGTAGCTTTCTTT
TRBV6-1	14	.	TRBJ1-5	.	CAANRVGNNQPQHF	TGTGCCGCCAACAGGGTTGGGAACAATCAGCCCCAGCATTTT
TRBV7-6	13	.	TRBJ2-7	once	CASSFSQEYEQYF	TGTGCCAGCAGCTTCTCACAGGAATACGAGCAGTACTTC
TRBV29-1	14	TRBD1	TRBJ1-2	.	CSVEGRGRNYGYTF	TGCAGCGTTGAAGGGAGGGGGCGGAACTATGGCTACACCTTC
TRBV18	12	.	TRBJ1-1	once	CASSPLNTEAFF	TGTGCCAGCTCACCCTTGAACACTGAAGCTTTCTTT
TRBV7-2	15	.	TRBJ2-7	.	CASSLLAGRSYEQYF	TGTGCCAGCAGCTTATTGGCAGGGAGGTCCTACGAGCAGTACTTC
TRBV5-1	13	.	TRBJ2-7	.	CASSPPEPYEQYF	TGCGCCAGCAGCCCCCCAGAACCGTACGAGCAGTACTTC
TRBV25-1	14	TRBD1	TRBJ1-2	few	CASSEGTGFGGYTF	TGTGCCAGCAGTGAGGGGACAGGGTTTGGTGGCTACACCTTC
TRBV6-1	15	TRBD2	TRBJ2-7	.	CASSPRSGGDYEQYF	TGTGCCAGCTCTCCCCGGAGCGGGGGAGATTACGAGCAGTACTTC
TRBV30	11	.	TRBJ2-1	once	CAGYQDNEQFF	TGTGCCGGCTACCAGGACAATGAGCAGTTCTTC
TRBV7-6	12	TRBD1	TRBJ1-1	.	CASRSGTGRAFF	TGTGCCAGCAGATCCGGGACAGGGAGAGCTTTCTTT
TRBV9	13	.	TRBJ2-7	.	CASSVDVGYEQYF	TGTGCCAGCAGCGTAGATGTCGGCTACGAGCAGTACTTC
TRBV28	15	TRBD1	TRBJ1-5	.	CASQATGESNQPQHF	TGTGCCAGCCAAGCCACAGGGGAAAGCAATCAGCCCCAGCATTTT
TRBV2	14	.	TRBJ2-3	.	CASSEAHNTDTQYF	TGTGCCAGCAGTGAAGCGCACAACACAGATACGCAGTATTTT
TRBV9	15	.	TRBJ2-7	.	CASSPGEMVAYEQYF	TGTGCCAGCAGCCCCGGGGAGATGGTGGCCTACGAGCAGTACTTC
TRBV7-2	16	.	TRBJ1-3	few	CASSRLEGLSGNTIYF	TGTGCCAGCAGCCGGCTAGAGGGCCTCTCTGGAAACACCATATATTTT
TRBV27	18	TRBD2	TRBJ2-5	.	CASRVPGGGGGLGETQYF	TGTGCCAGCAGAGTTCCTGGCGGGGGCGGGGGGCTTGGAGAGACCCAGTACTTC
TRBV27	13	.	TRBJ2-7	.	CASSWGPSYEQYF	TGTGCCAGCAGTTGGGGGCCCTCCTACGAGCAGTACTTC
TRBV27	13	.	TRBJ2-1	.	CASKREWGNEQFF	TGTGCCAGCAAGAGGGAGTGGGGCAATGAGCAGTTCTTC
TRBV6-1	14	.	TRBJ2-7	.	CASSEGWGTSEQYF	TGTGCCAGCAGTGAAGGCTGGGGCACGAGCGAGCAGTACTTC
TRBV9	15	TRBD2	TRBJ2-3	.	CASSVLAGGLDTQYF	TGTGCCAGCAGCGTCCTAGCGGGGGGGCTGGATACGCAGTATTTT
TRBV6-5	14	.	TRBJ1-2	.	CASSYVAGRYGYTF	TGTGCCAGCAGTTACGTCGCAGGCCGCTATGGCTACACCTTC